These 3 T cell receptor beta chains were all obtained from the same sample, sequenced in a study of blood T cell repertoires in COVID-19. Produced via immunoSEQ multiplex PCR; TCRdb's table is partial and in-frame only. The sample lists more than 65,000 clones, about 80% occurring once. Sequenced sample: peripheral blood. Source of these receptors: a woman in her seventies with acute or convalescent COVID-19.

CDR3: CSASKETQYF. The CDR3 coding sequence is TGCAGCGCTTCCAAAGAGACCCAGTACTTC. V and J are TRBV29-1 and TRBJ2-5; D unclear. Looked up from germline, CDR1 is SQVTM and CDR2 is ANQGSEA. CDR3 length: 10 residues. The germline V and J ends were trimmed by 7 bases and 3 bases, with 6 bases remaining between them.

The rearrangement uses TRBV6-4 and TRBJ2-3, with 10 bases aligning to TRBD2. The CDR3 consists of 16 residues. Germline CDR1 MRHNA, CDR2 SNTAGT. V lost 3 bases to trimming and J lost 7 bases; unmatched junction nucleotides: 10. The CDR3 nucleotides are TGTGCCAGCAGTGAGTCACCCAGCGGGGGGGCTAATACGCAGTATTTT. It is translated as CASSESPSGGANTQYF.

The V call is TRBV6-5, the J call TRBJ1-4, with D possibly matching TRBD1 (6 bases). The CDR3 has 16 residues. CDR1 and CDR2 (germline): MNHEY, SVGAGI. The V and J ends lost 2 bases and 7 bases respectively, with 17 bases between them. CDR3 residues: CASSYEPGGRGEKLFF. CDR3 nucleotide sequence: TGTGCCAGCAGTTACGAGCCCGGGGGGCGCGGTGAAAAACTGTTTTTT.